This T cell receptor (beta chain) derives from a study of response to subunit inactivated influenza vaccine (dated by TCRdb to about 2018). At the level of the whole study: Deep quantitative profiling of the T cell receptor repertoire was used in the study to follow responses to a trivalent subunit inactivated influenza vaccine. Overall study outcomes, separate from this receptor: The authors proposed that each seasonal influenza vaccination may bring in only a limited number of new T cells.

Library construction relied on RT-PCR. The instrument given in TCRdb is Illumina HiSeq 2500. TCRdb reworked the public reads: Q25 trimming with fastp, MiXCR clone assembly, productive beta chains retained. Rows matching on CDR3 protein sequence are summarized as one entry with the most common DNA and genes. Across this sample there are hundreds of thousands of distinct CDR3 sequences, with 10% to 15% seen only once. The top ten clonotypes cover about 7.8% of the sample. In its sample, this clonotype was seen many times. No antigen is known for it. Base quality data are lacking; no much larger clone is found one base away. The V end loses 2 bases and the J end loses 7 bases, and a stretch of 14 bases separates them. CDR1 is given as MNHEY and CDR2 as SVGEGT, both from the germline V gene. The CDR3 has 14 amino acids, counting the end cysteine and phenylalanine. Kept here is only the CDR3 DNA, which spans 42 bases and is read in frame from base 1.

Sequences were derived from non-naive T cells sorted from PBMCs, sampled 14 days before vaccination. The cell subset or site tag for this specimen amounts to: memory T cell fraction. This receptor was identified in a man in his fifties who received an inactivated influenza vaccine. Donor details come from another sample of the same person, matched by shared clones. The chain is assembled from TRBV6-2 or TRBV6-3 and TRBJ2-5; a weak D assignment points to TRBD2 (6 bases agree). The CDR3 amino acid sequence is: CASSYGTAGGTQYF. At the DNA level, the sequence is TGTGCCAGCAGTTACGGGACTGCAGGAGGGACCCAGTACTTC.